This passage covers 8 T cell receptor beta chains from one sample sequenced in a study of beta chain features in type 1 diabetes. Isolated RNA was reverse transcribed in full, so expressed TCRB transcripts were sequenced. Assay: immunoSEQ multiplex PCR; the TCRdb copy retains only in-frame clones and omits some. The table records nearly 350,000 clones, approximately 8% of them present only once. What was sequenced was central memory CD4+ T cells from blood. The receptors shown here come from a woman between 18 and 29 years old in good health.

This chain links TRBV29-1 with TRBJ2-1; no reliable D call. Germline CDR1 is SQVTM and CDR2 is ANQGSEA. The CDR3 runs to 11 residues. Trimming took off 3 bases at V and 5 bases at J, with 5 bases between the two ends. Here the CDR3 reads CSVDPNNEQFF. The CDR3 nucleotides are TGCAGCGTTGATCCTAACAATGAGCAGTTCTTC.

This clone has more than one count but fewer than ten. The chain uses TRBV5-1 and TRBJ2-5; D gene ambiguous. Germline CDR1 and CDR2: SGHRS and YFSETQ. The CDR3 totals 12 residues. The V gene lost 0 bases and the J gene lost 7 bases, with 7 bases spanning the gap. The CDR3 sequence is CASSLADGTQYF. The CDR3 nucleotides read TGCGCCAGCAGCTTGGCCGATGGGACCCAGTACTTC.

The rearrangement joins TRBV5-4 to TRBJ1-3; D is unresolved. This CDR3 comprises 13 residues. Trimming removed 5 bases at V and 0 bases at J, with 6 bases between. The germline V gene has CDR1 SGHNT and CDR2 YYREEE (reference sequence). The CDR3 loop is CASRNHSGNTIYF. In nucleotides, the CDR3 is TGTGCCAGCAGAAATCACTCTGGAAACACCATATATTTT. The entire variable domain, with the rest obtained from reference TRBV5-4 and TRBJ1-3, is as follows: ETGVTQSPTHLIKTRGQQVTLRCSSQSGHNTVSWYQQALGQGPQFIFQYYREEENGRGNFPPRFSGLQFPNYSSELNVNALELDDSALYLCASRNHSGNTIYFGEGSWLTVV.

The chain recombines TRBV11-2 with TRBJ2-5; 8 bases are shared with TRBD1. Per the germline V gene, CDR1 is SGHAT and CDR2 is FQNNGV. This CDR3 has 16 amino acids. The J segment lost 6 bases and the V segment lost 0 bases, leaving 9 bases of the junction unmatched. CDR3 nucleotides: TGTGCCAGCAGCTTAGAGGGGACAGGTATCATGAAGACCCAGTACTTC. Translation gives CASSLEGTGIMKTQYF.

This clone occurred a few times. The CDR3 here is CASSLDVNMNTEAFF. CDR3 nucleotide sequence: TGTGCCAGCAGCTTGGACGTTAATATGAACACTGAAGCTTTCTTT. The gene calls are TRBV5-4 and TRBJ1-1; no clear D gene. This CDR3 region has 15 residues. Germline-derived CDR1 and CDR2 are SGHNT and YYREEE (reference sequence). Trimming took 0 bases from V and 0 from J, leaving 9 bases between them.

The CDR3 DNA follows: TGTGCCAGTAAAAACACCGGGGAGCTGTTTTTT. It translates to CASKNTGELFF. The rearrangement uses TRBV19 and TRBJ2-2, with D uncertain. V was pared by 7 bases and J by 2 bases, with 2 bases between. Per germline, CDR1 LNHDA and CDR2 SQIVND (reference sequence). This CDR3 is built from 11 residues.

The rearrangement uses TRBV6-1 and TRBJ2-3; D perhaps matches TRBD1 (5 bases). V lost 2 bases, J lost 0 bases, and 9 bases lay in between. The CDR3 loop spans 15 amino acids. The V gene's germline CDR1 is MNHNS and CDR2 SASEGT. The CDR3 nucleotides are TGTGCCAGCAGTGAAAACAGGCCTAGCACAGATACGCAGTATTTT. Translating it yields CASSENRPSTDTQYF.

The table lists this clone with a few counts. The chain carries TRBV28 and TRBJ1-5, with 7 bases that match TRBD1. This CDR3 has 13 amino acids. J lost 5 bases, V lost 7 bases, and 5 bases had no gene match. The germline gives CDR1 MDHEN, CDR2 SYDVKM. The CDR3 spells CASKGQGDQPQHF. CDR3 nucleotide sequence: TGTGCCAGCAAGGGTCAGGGGGATCAGCCCCAGCATTTT.